This T cell receptor beta chain was retrieved from a study of CD8 T cells in ankylosing spondylitis. Germline V gene lookup returns CDR1 SGHRS and CDR2 YFSETQ. After removal of 0 bases from V and 4 bases from J, the junction contained 5 bases not matched to a gene. This CDR3 contains 16 residues. General observations from the study: Significant enrichment of disease-linked clones was reported in matched ankylosing spondylitis synovial fluid.

This clonotype occurred a few times. Its antigen is currently unknown. Using its own MiXCR run on the 5' RACE reads, TCRdb lists one record per CDR3 protein. This table holds about 250,000 distinct CDR3 sequences, 15% to 20% found once. The TCR originated in a male donor with ankylosing spondylitis or in good health (not recorded which). Source material: blood, either unsorted or a sorted T cell fraction (not recorded which). This chain links TRBV5-1 with TRBJ2-7, with 12 nucleotides matching TRBD2. DNA of the CDR3: TGCGCCAGCAGCTTGGCGGCGCTAGCGGGAGGGTACGAGCAGTACTTC. Amino acids: CASSLAALAGGYEQYF.